The 16 T cell receptor beta chains listed next were all sequenced from one sample in a study of molecular identifiers for immune sequencing clone quantification. From the PCR reads, TCRdb called clonotypes with MiXCR, one entry per CDR3 protein. There are about 630,000 distinct CDR3 sequences in the sample; less than 30% occur only once, and 0.6% to 0.9% lies in the top ten. Sequencing was carried out using naive CD8+ T cells from blood, with Jurkat cell RNA spiked in. The sample's subset: FACS-sorted CD8+CD4-CCR7+CD45RA+ naive T cells. These receptors all come from a human donor in good health. Some libraries in this study had Jurkat cell RNA spiked in.

This clonotype was detected many times. The chain recombines TRBV28 with TRBJ2-7, with D perhaps being TRBD1 or TRBD2 (5 bases each). V lost 6 bases to trimming and J lost 7 bases, with 19 bases between them. The germline gives CDR1 MDHEN, CDR2 SYDVKM. This CDR3 contains 14 residues. CDR3 DNA: TGTGCCAGCAGCTACCGGGGCGTCCGCGGGGAGCAGTACTTC. Translated: CASSYRGVRGEQYF.

Turning to this clonotype: A much larger clone is a single base away; this may be a read error. This CDR3 is CASGQGYQPQHF. CDR3 bases: TGTGCCAGCGGCCAGGGATATCAGCCCCAGCATTTT. This chain links TRBV3-1 with TRBJ1-5; possibly TRBD1 for D (5 bases). Germline CDR1 LGHDT, CDR2 YNNKEL (reference sequence). This CDR3 spans 12 amino acids.

This clonotype came up a few times. This CDR3 is CASARGDSGGNTIYF. The CDR3 bases are TGTGCTAGTGCCCGAGGAGACAGCGGTGGAAACACCATATATTTT. V gene TRBV12-5 combines with J gene TRBJ1-3; D perhaps matches TRBD1 (5 bases). The germline V and J ends were trimmed by 7 bases and 3 bases, with 16 bases remaining between them. CDR1 and CDR2 (germline): LGHNT, FRNRAP. The CDR3 loop spans 15 amino acids.

The gene calls are TRBV7-9 and TRBJ2-5, with 12 bases aligning to TRBD2. The DNA end favors TRBJ2-1, so the J call may be wrong. Germline V gives CDR1 SEHNR, CDR2 FQNEAQ (reference sequence). CDR3 length: 15 residues. As DNA, the CDR3 is TGTGCCAGCAGTCCCCGGACTAGCGGGATTGAGACCCAGTTCTTC. This translates into CASSPRTSGIETQFF.

For this clonotype: The CDR3 carries no conserved terminal phenylalanine or tryptophan, so it likely arises from a read error. The V call is TRBV2, the J call TRBJ2-7; unclear D gene. Trimming left V 0 bases short and J 7 bases short, with 16 bases between. Germline V gives CDR1 SNHLY, CDR2 FYNNEI. CDR3 size: 15 residues. CDR3 in amino acids: CASSEADPLAEEQYL. The CDR3 DNA is TGTGCCAGCAGTGAAGCTGACCCACTCGCTGAGGAGCAGTACCTC.

There are a few counts of this clonotype. This chain uses TRBV19 with TRBJ1-5; D call uncertain. This CDR3 has 16 residues. Germline CDR1 is LNHDA and CDR2 is SQIVND (reference sequence). The germline V and J ends were trimmed by 3 bases and 1 base, with 13 bases remaining between them. In nucleotides, the CDR3 is TGTGCCAGTAGTATGATCACCCAGGCGAGCAATCAGCCCCAGCATTTT. Protein sequence: CASSMITQASNQPQHF.

The gene calls are TRBV3-1 and TRBJ1-3; D ambiguous. The CDR3 totals 17 residues. Looked up from germline, CDR1 is LGHDT and CDR2 is YNNKEL (reference sequence). V was shortened by 0 bases and J by 0 bases, with 12 bases between the two germline ends. The CDR3: CASSQDWAQASGNTIYF. CDR3 sequence (DNA): TGTGCCAGCAGCCAAGATTGGGCTCAGGCCTCTGGAAACACCATATATTTT. Full variable domain (remainder filled in from reference TRBV3-1 and TRBJ1-3): DTAVSQTPKYLVTQMGNDKSIKCEQNLGHDTMYWYKQDSKKFLKIMFSYNNKELIINETVPNRFSPKSPDKAHLNLHINSLELGDSAVYFCASSQDWAQASGNTIYFGEGSWLTVV.

This rearrangement joins TRBV5-6 to TRBJ2-7; possibly TRBD1 for D (6 bases). The CDR3 is 15 amino acids. CDR1 is SGHDT and CDR2 is YYEEEE in the germline V gene. V gave up 1 base and J gave up 1 base, with 12 bases separating them. The CDR3 here is CASSLWAGASYEQYF. DNA of the CDR3: TGTGCCAGCAGCTTGTGGGCAGGGGCATCCTACGAGCAGTACTTC.

This clonotype came up a few times. This CDR3 reads CASSPSPGSYEQYF. Written as DNA, the CDR3 is TGTGCCAGCAGCCCCAGTCCAGGTTCCTACGAGCAGTACTTC. The rearrangement joins TRBV7-9 to TRBJ2-7; no clear D gene. V lost 5 bases and J lost 1, with 12 bases in between. The CDR3 runs 14 residues. Germline CDR1 and CDR2: SEHNR and FQNEAQ (reference sequence).

This clonotype has more than one count but fewer than ten. The chain carries TRBV12-3 or TRBV12-4 and TRBJ2-1; D uncertain. The length of the CDR3 is 12 residues. The V end lost 3 bases, the J end lost 6 bases, and 6 bases lay between the germline ends. The CDR3 coding sequence is TGTGCCAGCAGTTTTTTTCGCAATGAGCAGTTCTTC. It is translated as CASSFFRNEQFF.

Comments on this clonotype: A much larger clone differs from this one at a single base, so this may be a read error. This chain links TRBV20-1 with TRBJ2-4; weak D call: TRBD1 (7 bases). The germline CDR1 and CDR2 sequences are DFQATT and SNEGSKA (reference sequence). The CDR3 length is 15 residues. V was pared by 5 bases and J by 5 bases, with 19 bases between. CDR3 sequence: CSAGGEETGQNIQYF. The CDR3 coding sequence is TGCAGTGCTGGAGGGGAGGAGACAGGGCAAAACATTCAGTACTTC.

CDR3 in amino acids: CASSQVFSGTGIGELFF. CDR3 DNA: TGCGCCAGCAGCCAAGTTTTTTCTGGGACTGGCATCGGGGAGCTGTTTTTT. The V gene is TRBV4-3, the J gene TRBJ2-2; TRBD2 is a possible D gene (6 bases). The CDR3 runs 17 residues. Germline CDR1 is LGHNA and CDR2 is YSLEER. Between the trimmed V and J ends, which lost 1 base and 7 bases, there was a span of 19 bases.

Only a few counts were recorded for this clonotype. Here the CDR3 DNA reads TGCAGTGCTAGGTACAGTAGAACCTCCTACGAGCAGTACTTC. Translation gives CSARYSRTSYEQYF. The rearrangement joins TRBV20-1 to TRBJ2-7; the D is unclear. Trimming removed 3 bases from V and 0 bases from J, with 12 bases in between. CDR3 length: 14 residues. From germline, CDR1 is DFQATT and CDR2 SNEGSKA (reference sequence).

Of note for this clonotype: A much larger clone sits a single nucleotide away, making a read error possible. The rearrangement joins TRBV7-2 to TRBJ2-7; D may be TRBD1 (5 bases). Deletions cut 1 base from V and 5 bases from J, with 12 bases between. This CDR3 has 14 amino acids. Germline V gene sequence: CDR1 SGHTA, CDR2 FQGNSA. This CDR3 reads CASSLEGSWNEQYF. The CDR3 DNA reads TGTGCCAGCAGCTTAGAGGGGTCCTGGAACGAGCAGTACTTC.

The chain joins TRBV30 to TRBJ2-7; tentatively, D is TRBD2 (6 bases). Germline loops: CDR1 GTSNPN, CDR2 SVGIG (reference sequence). V was shortened by 8 bases and J by 3 bases, with 17 bases between the two germline ends. The CDR3 totals 13 residues. CDR3 nucleotides: TGTGCCATCTGGGGGGAAGGTTTCTACGAGCAGTACTTC. Its protein is CAIWGEGFYEQYF. The whole variable domain, filled in from reference TRBV30 and TRBJ2-7, reads SQTIHQWPATLVQPVGSPLSLECTVEGTSNPNLYWYRQAAGRGLQLLFYSVGIGQISSEVPQNLSASRPQDRQFILSSKKLLLSDSGFYLCAIWGEGFYEQYFGPGTRLTVT.

This clonotype occurred many times. The J gene is TRBJ2-3, the V gene TRBV3-1, with TRBD2 matching over 7 bases. The CDR3 runs 18 residues. Losses at the gene ends were 1 base for V and 6 bases for J; bases not matched to a gene: 16. In germline, CDR1 is LGHDT, CDR2 YNNKEL (reference sequence). CDR3: CASSQASDLRGTADTQYF. In nucleotides, the CDR3 is TGTGCCAGCAGCCAAGCCTCCGATCTGCGGGGGACGGCGGATACGCAGTATTTT.